This T cell receptor (beta chain) was profiled in a study of cytomegalovirus exposure and HLA in healthy donors listed by TCRdb under 2017. About the full investigation: An earlier analysis of roughly 500 of the donors reported more than 250 Gb of sequence data and 100 million to 140 million unique TCR beta sequences from around 200 million T cells. HLA typing covered class I and class II loci at four-digit resolution. The number of typed donors differed by locus: about 620-630 for A, B, C, DRB1 and DQB1; 522 for DQA1; approximately 610 for DPA1; and about 450 for DPB1. High-throughput TCR immunosequencing, statistical association of individual TCRs with disease status, and machine learning were combined to predict cytomegalovirus infection status. The study aimed to test whether cataloging public T cell receptors could reveal signatures of past pathogen exposure. Because of strong linkage in the cohort, roughly five DR-DQ haplotypes were treated as single units for association and clustering. On average, over 200,000 unique TCR beta nucleotide sequences were sequenced per donor among a few hundred genotyped donors of the cohort, with roughly 19% of those sequences being non-productive. Every repertoire in the discovery cohort had been generated on one and the same sequencing platform. An earlier analysis of 587 of the donors used high-throughput TCR beta sequencing to judge whether each TCR beta V gene segment behaved as functional or pseudogenic. Around 320 gigabases of sequencing data and tens of millions of unique TCR sequences were included in an early release covering 550 to 650 HLA-typed donors. Donor age, sex, ethnicity and CMV serostatus were collected together with the repertoire data. A later genetic analysis used genome-wide SNP genotypes for about 65% of the roughly 700 donors, treating that subset as a discovery cohort. In addition to the first cohort of 650 to 800 subjects, a separate validation cohort of over 90 different subjects was used. The genetic ancestry cluster associated with self-reported Caucasian donors included 65% to 90% of the approximately 430 genotyped donors. In a later analysis, previously published TCR beta repertoires from hundreds of donors were re-analyzed and high-resolution HLA genotyping was added so that TCR occurrence patterns could be studied. The later analysis used no new phenotypic data to find candidate immune exposures, relying instead on TCR beta sequences and their occurrence across donors. The T cell repertoires of 666 subjects were profiled by immunosequencing and related to cytomegalovirus serostatus.

The cohort consisted of 670 or so healthy bone marrow donors. Cohort members were all nominally healthy when sampled, although unrecorded immune exposures were likely present. The donor was CMV seronegative and was included in the group of 352 seronegative cohort members. A peripheral blood sample was collected from each donor, and TCR beta sequencing was performed on peripheral blood mononuclear cells. The Qiagen DNeasy Blood Extraction Kit was used to extract genomic DNA from the blood cell samples. Libraries came from the immunoSEQ multiplex PCR assay. The multiplex PCR relied on a mix of 60 forward primers for TCR Vbeta segments and 13 reverse primers for TCR Jbeta segments. The CDR3 region of rearranged TCR beta genes was amplified from genomic DNA by a multiplex PCR assay. On the Illumina HiSeq System, the amplified TCR beta libraries were sequenced as 87-base-pair reads. Concerning the study's data processing: Across the 500 to 750 repertoires, a later analysis counted tens of millions of unique TCR beta chains, roughly 11 million of which were shared by at least two donors. Raw reads were error-corrected and collapsed into unique sequences with a nearest-neighbor algorithm that merged closely related sequences to remove PCR and sequencing errors. Alignment of CDR3 sequences to IMGT reference sequences was used to assign V, D and J gene segments. For a sequence to be retained, at least a six-nucleotide match to both a V gene segment and a J gene segment was required. A rearrangement was called productive if the CDR3 had no stop codons and remained in frame with V and J, and every other rearrangement was called non-productive. Following IMGT convention, CDR3 was defined as the stretch from the second conserved V-encoded cysteine to the conserved J-encoded phenylalanine. The earlier analysis of 587 of the donors excluded sequences that lacked an unambiguous match to a single V gene segment. In an earlier analysis of some 590 of the donors, a V segment was called functional when productive rearrangements were above 56.7%, and segregating when the standard deviation between donors exceeded 5%. A statistical classification framework was built for diagnosing cytomegalovirus status from the catalog of TCR beta chain sequences. In a later analysis, V and J genes were assigned by comparing TCR nucleotide sequences against IMGT/GENE-DB human TR gene sequences. In a later analysis, CDR3 sequences and most-parsimonious VDJ recombination scenarios were assigned using the TCRdist pipeline. In a later analysis, every TCR beta chain was defined by the combination of its CDR3 amino acid sequence and its V-gene family, and reads without a unique V-gene family were dropped. In a later analysis, fewer than 650 highly shared, low-generation-probability nucleotide sequences were removed to address suspected cross-contamination and a sequencing artifact. For each public chain, a later analysis derived a clonal expansion index from normalized ranks of inferred template counts within each repertoire. In a later analysis, generation probabilities were computed with a VDJ recombination model fitted to out-of-frame rearrangements, and the resulting probabilities were checked against IGoR. Hypergeometric tests were used in a later analysis to score TCR-TCR, TCR-HLA and TCR-CMV co-occurrence, with a repertoire-size bias correction applied to the TCR pairs. In a later analysis, false discovery rates were estimated by permuting HLA or CMV assignments 20 times. A later analysis grouped co-occurring TCRs with DBSCAN, adding TCRdist sequence similarity when clustering within HLA-allele-positive subsets. For co-occurrence clustering, repertoires with fewer than 30,000 or more than 120,000 public chains were excluded, along with about five repertoires with anomalous nucleotide sharing. As stored in TCRdb, this immuneACCESS dataset retains in-frame rearrangements with V and J assigned. A fraction of the clones does not appear; measured against another copy, unresolved V genes explain less than half of the discrepancy, and the remainder lacks a known reason. The V and J calls and the clone size are those of that table, but D and trimming were determined from the DNA. This sample is represented by some 45,000 clones; 70% to 80% of them were singletons. The biggest ten clones account for around 3.4% of the sample.

The germline V gene encodes CDR1 SGHTA and CDR2 FQGNSA. Trimming removed 8 bases from V and 8 bases from J; the gene matches leave 15 bases unexplained. The CDR3 numbers 15 residues from cysteine through phenylalanine. The DNA shown is the 45-base CDR3, in frame from base 1. About this clone itself: This clone's antigen is unknown. The record has no base qualities; no much larger clone is one base away.

Beyond this particular receptor, the publication reports: Because some donors lacked HLA typing at each locus, the association tests relied only on the typed subset. Strong co-occurrence of HLA alleles, especially DR and DQ, made assigning TCR associations to individual alleles difficult. Linkage disequilibrium might explain the correlated functional status among segregating V segments, but an unknown experimental factor could not be ruled out. Most CMV-associated TCR beta chains appeared to be HLA-restricted in a later analysis, and the HLA associations seemed to be driven largely by CMV exposure. In an earlier analysis of 587 of the donors, most TCR beta V segments appeared in productive rearrangements about 87% or about 30% of the time, broadly matching IMGT annotations. The sequencing pipeline was judged likely to have produced a cluster of highly shared sequence variants as a technical artifact. The study listed approximately 160 TCR beta chains as associated with cytomegalovirus. This cohort had only TCR beta chains sequenced, and the lack of alpha or paired-chain data limited which features could be detected. A later analysis associated about 16,000 TCR beta sequences with specific HLA alleles at a false discovery rate of 0.05. A further reported finding was that TCR beta sequences accurately predicted the HLA-A and HLA-B alleles for most subjects in the first cohort. Some IMGT-functional V segments, including TRBV6-2 and TRBV6-3, could not be distinguished by the 87-base-pair reads and were therefore excluded. Presence/absence analyses assumed roughly uniform sequencing depth across donors, an assumption that may not hold. In vitro tests confirmed that three of the cytomegalovirus-associated TCR beta chains recognize cytomegalovirus antigens. The authors suggested that the approach could potentially be extended to other disease states and immunological phenotypes. According to a later analysis, parvovirus B19, influenza, CMV and Epstein-Barr virus appeared linked to several top co-occurrence clusters. A later genetic analysis associated a missense DCLRE1C variant with V-gene and J-gene trimming of TCR beta chains, and an independent cohort replicated the association. Because counts were too low, about 18 rarely observed V segments, including chromosome 9 orphons, were excluded from the earlier analysis of several hundred of the donors. A later analysis found that HLA-associated TCR beta chains were more clonally expanded and had lower generation probabilities than equally common non-associated chains. In both the original and validation cohorts, the classifier was reported to diagnose cytomegalovirus status with high specificity and sensitivity. Most TCR sequences were seen in very few donors, while some public TCRs were found in many individuals. The only immune exposure information available for the cohort was CMV serostatus. In a later genetic analysis, fewer N-insertions in productive TCRs were reported among donors in an Asian-associated ancestry cluster than the approximately 630-donor mean. A later analysis found that TCR association rates varied across HLA loci, with DRB1 alleles showing the most associated TCRs and HLA-C alleles the fewest.

This receptor chain uses TRBV7-2 and TRBJ2-1; a stretch of 7 junction bases matches TRBD2. This TCR derives from a woman aged 25 to 39 in good health and CMV-seronegative. The sample was PBMCs. The CDR3 amino acid sequence is: CASSLTSEASYEQFF. The DNA sequence reads TGTGCCAGCTCCCTCACTAGCGAGGCTAGCTATGAGCAGTTCTTC.